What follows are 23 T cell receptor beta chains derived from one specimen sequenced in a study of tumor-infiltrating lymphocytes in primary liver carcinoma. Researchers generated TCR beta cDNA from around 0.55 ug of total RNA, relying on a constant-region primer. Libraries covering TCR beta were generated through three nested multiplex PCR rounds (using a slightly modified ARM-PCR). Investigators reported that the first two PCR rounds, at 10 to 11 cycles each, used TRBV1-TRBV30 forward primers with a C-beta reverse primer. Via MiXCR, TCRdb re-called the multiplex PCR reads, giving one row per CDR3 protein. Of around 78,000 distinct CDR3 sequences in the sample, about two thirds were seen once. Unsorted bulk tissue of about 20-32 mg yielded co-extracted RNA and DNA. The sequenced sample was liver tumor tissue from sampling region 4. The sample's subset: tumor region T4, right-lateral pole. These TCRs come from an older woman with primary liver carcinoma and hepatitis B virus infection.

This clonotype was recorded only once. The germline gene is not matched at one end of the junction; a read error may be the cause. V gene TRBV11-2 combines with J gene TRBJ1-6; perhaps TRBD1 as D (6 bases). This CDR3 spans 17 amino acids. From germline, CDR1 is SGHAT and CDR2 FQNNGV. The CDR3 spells CASSLLGGASNNSLLHF. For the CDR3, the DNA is TGTGCCAGTAGCTTATTAGGGGGGGCATCGAATAATTCACTCCTCCACTTC. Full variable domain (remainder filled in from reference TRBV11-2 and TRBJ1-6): EAGVAQSPRYKIIEKRQSVAFWCNPISGHATLYWYQQILGQGPKLLIQFQNNGVVDDSQLPKDRFSAERLKGVDSTLKIQPAKLEDSAVYLCASSLLGGASNNSLLHFGNGTRLTVT.

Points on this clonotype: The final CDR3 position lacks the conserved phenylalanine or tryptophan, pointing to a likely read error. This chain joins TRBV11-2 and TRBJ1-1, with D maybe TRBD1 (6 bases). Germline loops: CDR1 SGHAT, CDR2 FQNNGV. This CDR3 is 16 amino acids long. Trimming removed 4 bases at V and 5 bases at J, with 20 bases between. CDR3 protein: CASSSWGGTGKTEAFI. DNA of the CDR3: TGTGCCAGCAGCTCATGGGGGGGCACGGGAAAAACTGAAGCTTTCATT.

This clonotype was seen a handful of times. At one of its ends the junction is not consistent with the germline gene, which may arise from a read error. CDR3 bases: TGTGCCAGCAGCCTCTTGGGGAGTTTGGAGCAGTACTTC. Its translation is CASSLLGSLEQYF. The chain carries TRBV5-1 and TRBJ2-7; perhaps TRBD2 as D (5 bases). The CDR3 consists of 13 residues. Germline V gene lookup returns CDR1 SGHRS and CDR2 YFSETQ.

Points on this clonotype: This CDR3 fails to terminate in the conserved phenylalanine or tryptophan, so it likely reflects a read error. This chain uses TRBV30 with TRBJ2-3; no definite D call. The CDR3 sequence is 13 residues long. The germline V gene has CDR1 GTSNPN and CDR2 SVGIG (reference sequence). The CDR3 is CVWSGISTDTQYS. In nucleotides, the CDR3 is TGTGTCTGGAGTGGAATAAGCACAGATACGCAGTATTCT.

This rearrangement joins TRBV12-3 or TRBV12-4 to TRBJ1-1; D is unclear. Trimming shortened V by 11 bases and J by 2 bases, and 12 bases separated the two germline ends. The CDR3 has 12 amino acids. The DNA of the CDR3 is TGTGCCGGCGTCCGGATAAACACTGAAGCTTTCTTT. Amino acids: CAGVRINTEAFF.

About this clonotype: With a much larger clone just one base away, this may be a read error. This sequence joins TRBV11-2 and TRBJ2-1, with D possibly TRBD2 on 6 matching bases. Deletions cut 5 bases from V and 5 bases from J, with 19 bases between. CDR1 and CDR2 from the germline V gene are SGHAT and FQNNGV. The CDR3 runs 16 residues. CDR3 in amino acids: CASSREGRRGHNEQFF. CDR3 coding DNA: TGTGCCAGCAGCCGCGAAGGACGGAGGGGTCACAATGAGCAGTTCTTC.

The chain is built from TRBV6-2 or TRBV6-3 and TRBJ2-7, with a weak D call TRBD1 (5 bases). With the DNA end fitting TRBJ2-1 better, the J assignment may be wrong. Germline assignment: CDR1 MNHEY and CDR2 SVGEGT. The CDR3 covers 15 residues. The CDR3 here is CASSTGHPSSYEQFF. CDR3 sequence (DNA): TGTGCCAGCAGTACAGGACATCCCAGCTCCTACGAGCAGTTCTTC.

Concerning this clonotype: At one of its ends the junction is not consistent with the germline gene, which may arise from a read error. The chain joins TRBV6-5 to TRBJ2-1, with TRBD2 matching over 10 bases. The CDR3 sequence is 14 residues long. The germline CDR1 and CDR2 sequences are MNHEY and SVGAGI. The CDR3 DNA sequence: TGTGCCAGCAATCCAGCGGGAGGGTACAATGGGCAGTTCTTC. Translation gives CASNPAGGYNGQFF.

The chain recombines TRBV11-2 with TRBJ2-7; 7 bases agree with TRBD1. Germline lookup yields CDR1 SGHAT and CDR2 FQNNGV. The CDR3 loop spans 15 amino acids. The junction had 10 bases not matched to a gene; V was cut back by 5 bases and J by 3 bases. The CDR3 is CASSLVGGQSYEQYF. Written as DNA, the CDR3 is TGTGCCAGCAGCCTAGTTGGGGGACAGAGCTACGAGCAGTACTTC.

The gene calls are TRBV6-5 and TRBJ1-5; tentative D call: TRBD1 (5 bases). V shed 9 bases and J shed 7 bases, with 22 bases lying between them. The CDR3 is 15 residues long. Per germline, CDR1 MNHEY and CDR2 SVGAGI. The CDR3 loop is CARSPGALIDQPQHF. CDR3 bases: TGTGCCAGAAGCCCCGGGGCCCTTATCGACCAGCCCCAGCATTTT.

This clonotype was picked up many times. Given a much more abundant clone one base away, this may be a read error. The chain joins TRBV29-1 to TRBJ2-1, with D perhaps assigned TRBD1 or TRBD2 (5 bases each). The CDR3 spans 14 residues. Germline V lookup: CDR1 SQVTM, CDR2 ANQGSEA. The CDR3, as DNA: TGCAGCGTTGATGGGGGATCATCCTACAATGAGCAGGTCTTC. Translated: CSVDGGSSYNEQVF.

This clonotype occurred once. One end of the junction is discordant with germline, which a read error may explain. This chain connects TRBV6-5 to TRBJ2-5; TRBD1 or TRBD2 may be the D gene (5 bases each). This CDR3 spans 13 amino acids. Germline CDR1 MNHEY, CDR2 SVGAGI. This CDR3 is CTSGTAVGDTQYF. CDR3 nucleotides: TGTACCAGCGGCACCGCGGTGGGGGACACCCAGTACTTC.

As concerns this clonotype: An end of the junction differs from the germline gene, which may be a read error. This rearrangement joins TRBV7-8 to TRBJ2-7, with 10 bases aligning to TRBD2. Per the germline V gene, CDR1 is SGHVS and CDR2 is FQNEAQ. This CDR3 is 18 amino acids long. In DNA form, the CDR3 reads TGTGCCTGCAGCCGTGGGCAGGGAAGCGGGAGGGGTTACTACGAGCAGTACTTC. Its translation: CACSRGQGSGRGYYEQYF.

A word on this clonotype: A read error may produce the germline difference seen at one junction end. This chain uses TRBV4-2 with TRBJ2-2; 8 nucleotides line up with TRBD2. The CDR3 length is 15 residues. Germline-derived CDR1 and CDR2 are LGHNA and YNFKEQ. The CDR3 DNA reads TGCGCCAGCAGCCGGGGGCGGGAGGTAATCGGGAAGCTGTTTTTT. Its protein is CASSRGREVIGKLFF.

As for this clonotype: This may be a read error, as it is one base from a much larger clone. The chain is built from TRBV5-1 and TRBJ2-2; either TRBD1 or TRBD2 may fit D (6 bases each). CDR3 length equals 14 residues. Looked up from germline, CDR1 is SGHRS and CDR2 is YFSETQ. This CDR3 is CASSLGSGAGELLF. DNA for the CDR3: TGCGCCAGCAGCTTGGGCTCGGGGGCCGGGGAGCTGCTTTTT.

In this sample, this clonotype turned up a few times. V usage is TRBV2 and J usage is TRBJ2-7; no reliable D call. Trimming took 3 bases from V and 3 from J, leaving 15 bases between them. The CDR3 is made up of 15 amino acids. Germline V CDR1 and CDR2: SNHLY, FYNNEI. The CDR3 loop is CASSDEAVGLYEQYF. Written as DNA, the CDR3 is TGTGCCAGCAGTGATGAGGCAGTAGGGCTCTACGAGCAGTACTTC.

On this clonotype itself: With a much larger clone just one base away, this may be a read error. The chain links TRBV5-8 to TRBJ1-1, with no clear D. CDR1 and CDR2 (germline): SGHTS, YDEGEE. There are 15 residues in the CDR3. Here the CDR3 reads CVSSLLRSANTEAFF. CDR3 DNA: TGTGTCAGCAGCTTGCTGAGGTCCGCGAACACTGAAGCTTTCTTT.

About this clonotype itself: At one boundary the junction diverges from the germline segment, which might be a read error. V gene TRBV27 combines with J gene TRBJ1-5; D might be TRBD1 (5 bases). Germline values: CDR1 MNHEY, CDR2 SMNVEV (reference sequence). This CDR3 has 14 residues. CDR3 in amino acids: CDSSFQGVNQPQHF. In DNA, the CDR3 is TGTGACAGCAGTTTTCAAGGGGTCAATCAGCCCCAGCATTTT.

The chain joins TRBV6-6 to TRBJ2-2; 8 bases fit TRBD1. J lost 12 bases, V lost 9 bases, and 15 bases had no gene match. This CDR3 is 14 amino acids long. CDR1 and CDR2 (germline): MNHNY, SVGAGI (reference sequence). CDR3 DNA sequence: TGTGCCAGGACTACAGGGGGGACCATCAGGAAGCTGTTTTTT. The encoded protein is CARTTGGTIRKLFF.

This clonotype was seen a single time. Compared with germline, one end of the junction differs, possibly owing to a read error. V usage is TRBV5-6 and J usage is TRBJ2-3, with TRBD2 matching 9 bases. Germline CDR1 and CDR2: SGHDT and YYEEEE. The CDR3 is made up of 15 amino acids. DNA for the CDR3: TGTCCCAGCAGTCGAACCGGGACTAGCCAGACAGAGCAGTATTTT. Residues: CPSSRTGTSQTEQYF.

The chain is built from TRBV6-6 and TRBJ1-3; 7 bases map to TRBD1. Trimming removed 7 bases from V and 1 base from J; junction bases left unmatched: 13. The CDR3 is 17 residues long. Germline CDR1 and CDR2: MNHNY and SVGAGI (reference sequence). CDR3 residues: CASNTGDSPVSGNTIYF. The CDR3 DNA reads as TGTGCCAGCAATACAGGGGACTCACCGGTGTCTGGAAACACCATATATTTT.

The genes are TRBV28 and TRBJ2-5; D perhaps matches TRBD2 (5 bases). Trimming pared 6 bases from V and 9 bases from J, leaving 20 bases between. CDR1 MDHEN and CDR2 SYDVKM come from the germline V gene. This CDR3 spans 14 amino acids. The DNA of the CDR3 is TGTGCCAGCAGCCGCGACTATTCTTCGGATGCCCAGTACTTC. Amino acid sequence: CASSRDYSSDAQYF. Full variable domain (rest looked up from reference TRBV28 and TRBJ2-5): DVKVTQSSRYLVKRTGEKVFLECVQDMDHENMFWYRQDPGLGLRLIYFSYDVKMKEKGDIPEGYSVSREKKERFSLILESASTNQTSMYLCASSRDYSSDAQYFGPGTRLLVL.

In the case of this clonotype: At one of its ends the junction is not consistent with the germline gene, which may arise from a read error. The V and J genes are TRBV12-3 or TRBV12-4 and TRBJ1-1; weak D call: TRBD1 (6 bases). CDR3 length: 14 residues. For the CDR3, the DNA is TGTGACAGCAGCCTCCACCAGGGGCGGCCTGAAGCTTTCTTT. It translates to CDSSLHQGRPEAFF.